One and the same sample provided the 3 T cell receptor beta chains below, sequenced in a study of response to subunit inactivated influenza vaccine. TCRdb reprocessed the RT-PCR reads with MiXCR, giving one entry per CDR3 protein. Here the sample spans 530,000 or so distinct CDR3 sequences, less than 30% being singletons. Here the sequenced sample was CD4+ T cells sorted from PBMCs, taken more than 4 days after vaccination. These receptors were taken from a man aged 45-65 years who received an inactivated influenza vaccine.

The V and J genes are TRBV29-1 and TRBJ2-5; D possibly uses TRBD1 or TRBD2 (6 bases each). CDR3 size: 12 residues. Trimming left V 4 bases short and J 3 bases short, with 9 bases between. Germline lookup yields CDR1 SQVTM and CDR2 ANQGSEA. CDR3 sequence reads: CSVARGEETQYF. DNA of the CDR3: TGCAGCGTTGCTAGGGGGGAAGAGACCCAGTACTTC.

This clonotype was recorded a few times. This chain connects TRBV12-3 or TRBV12-4 to TRBJ2-6; no definite D call. V was cut by 5 bases and J by 4 bases, with 15 bases left in between. This CDR3 has 16 amino acids. CDR3 protein: CASSPSGVGGANVLTF. The CDR3 DNA is TGTGCCAGCAGTCCCTCTGGGGTGGGGGGGGCCAACGTCCTGACTTTC.

The sample holds a few counts of this clonotype. A read error may account for a junction end that differs from germline. The rearrangement links TRBV20-1 to TRBJ2-1; D uncertain. This CDR3 has 12 amino acids. Germline assignment: CDR1 DFQATT and CDR2 SNEGSKA (reference sequence). The CDR3 region is CSANPGVDEQFF. For the CDR3, the DNA is TGCAGCGCTAATCCAGGTGTCGATGAGCAGTTCTTC.